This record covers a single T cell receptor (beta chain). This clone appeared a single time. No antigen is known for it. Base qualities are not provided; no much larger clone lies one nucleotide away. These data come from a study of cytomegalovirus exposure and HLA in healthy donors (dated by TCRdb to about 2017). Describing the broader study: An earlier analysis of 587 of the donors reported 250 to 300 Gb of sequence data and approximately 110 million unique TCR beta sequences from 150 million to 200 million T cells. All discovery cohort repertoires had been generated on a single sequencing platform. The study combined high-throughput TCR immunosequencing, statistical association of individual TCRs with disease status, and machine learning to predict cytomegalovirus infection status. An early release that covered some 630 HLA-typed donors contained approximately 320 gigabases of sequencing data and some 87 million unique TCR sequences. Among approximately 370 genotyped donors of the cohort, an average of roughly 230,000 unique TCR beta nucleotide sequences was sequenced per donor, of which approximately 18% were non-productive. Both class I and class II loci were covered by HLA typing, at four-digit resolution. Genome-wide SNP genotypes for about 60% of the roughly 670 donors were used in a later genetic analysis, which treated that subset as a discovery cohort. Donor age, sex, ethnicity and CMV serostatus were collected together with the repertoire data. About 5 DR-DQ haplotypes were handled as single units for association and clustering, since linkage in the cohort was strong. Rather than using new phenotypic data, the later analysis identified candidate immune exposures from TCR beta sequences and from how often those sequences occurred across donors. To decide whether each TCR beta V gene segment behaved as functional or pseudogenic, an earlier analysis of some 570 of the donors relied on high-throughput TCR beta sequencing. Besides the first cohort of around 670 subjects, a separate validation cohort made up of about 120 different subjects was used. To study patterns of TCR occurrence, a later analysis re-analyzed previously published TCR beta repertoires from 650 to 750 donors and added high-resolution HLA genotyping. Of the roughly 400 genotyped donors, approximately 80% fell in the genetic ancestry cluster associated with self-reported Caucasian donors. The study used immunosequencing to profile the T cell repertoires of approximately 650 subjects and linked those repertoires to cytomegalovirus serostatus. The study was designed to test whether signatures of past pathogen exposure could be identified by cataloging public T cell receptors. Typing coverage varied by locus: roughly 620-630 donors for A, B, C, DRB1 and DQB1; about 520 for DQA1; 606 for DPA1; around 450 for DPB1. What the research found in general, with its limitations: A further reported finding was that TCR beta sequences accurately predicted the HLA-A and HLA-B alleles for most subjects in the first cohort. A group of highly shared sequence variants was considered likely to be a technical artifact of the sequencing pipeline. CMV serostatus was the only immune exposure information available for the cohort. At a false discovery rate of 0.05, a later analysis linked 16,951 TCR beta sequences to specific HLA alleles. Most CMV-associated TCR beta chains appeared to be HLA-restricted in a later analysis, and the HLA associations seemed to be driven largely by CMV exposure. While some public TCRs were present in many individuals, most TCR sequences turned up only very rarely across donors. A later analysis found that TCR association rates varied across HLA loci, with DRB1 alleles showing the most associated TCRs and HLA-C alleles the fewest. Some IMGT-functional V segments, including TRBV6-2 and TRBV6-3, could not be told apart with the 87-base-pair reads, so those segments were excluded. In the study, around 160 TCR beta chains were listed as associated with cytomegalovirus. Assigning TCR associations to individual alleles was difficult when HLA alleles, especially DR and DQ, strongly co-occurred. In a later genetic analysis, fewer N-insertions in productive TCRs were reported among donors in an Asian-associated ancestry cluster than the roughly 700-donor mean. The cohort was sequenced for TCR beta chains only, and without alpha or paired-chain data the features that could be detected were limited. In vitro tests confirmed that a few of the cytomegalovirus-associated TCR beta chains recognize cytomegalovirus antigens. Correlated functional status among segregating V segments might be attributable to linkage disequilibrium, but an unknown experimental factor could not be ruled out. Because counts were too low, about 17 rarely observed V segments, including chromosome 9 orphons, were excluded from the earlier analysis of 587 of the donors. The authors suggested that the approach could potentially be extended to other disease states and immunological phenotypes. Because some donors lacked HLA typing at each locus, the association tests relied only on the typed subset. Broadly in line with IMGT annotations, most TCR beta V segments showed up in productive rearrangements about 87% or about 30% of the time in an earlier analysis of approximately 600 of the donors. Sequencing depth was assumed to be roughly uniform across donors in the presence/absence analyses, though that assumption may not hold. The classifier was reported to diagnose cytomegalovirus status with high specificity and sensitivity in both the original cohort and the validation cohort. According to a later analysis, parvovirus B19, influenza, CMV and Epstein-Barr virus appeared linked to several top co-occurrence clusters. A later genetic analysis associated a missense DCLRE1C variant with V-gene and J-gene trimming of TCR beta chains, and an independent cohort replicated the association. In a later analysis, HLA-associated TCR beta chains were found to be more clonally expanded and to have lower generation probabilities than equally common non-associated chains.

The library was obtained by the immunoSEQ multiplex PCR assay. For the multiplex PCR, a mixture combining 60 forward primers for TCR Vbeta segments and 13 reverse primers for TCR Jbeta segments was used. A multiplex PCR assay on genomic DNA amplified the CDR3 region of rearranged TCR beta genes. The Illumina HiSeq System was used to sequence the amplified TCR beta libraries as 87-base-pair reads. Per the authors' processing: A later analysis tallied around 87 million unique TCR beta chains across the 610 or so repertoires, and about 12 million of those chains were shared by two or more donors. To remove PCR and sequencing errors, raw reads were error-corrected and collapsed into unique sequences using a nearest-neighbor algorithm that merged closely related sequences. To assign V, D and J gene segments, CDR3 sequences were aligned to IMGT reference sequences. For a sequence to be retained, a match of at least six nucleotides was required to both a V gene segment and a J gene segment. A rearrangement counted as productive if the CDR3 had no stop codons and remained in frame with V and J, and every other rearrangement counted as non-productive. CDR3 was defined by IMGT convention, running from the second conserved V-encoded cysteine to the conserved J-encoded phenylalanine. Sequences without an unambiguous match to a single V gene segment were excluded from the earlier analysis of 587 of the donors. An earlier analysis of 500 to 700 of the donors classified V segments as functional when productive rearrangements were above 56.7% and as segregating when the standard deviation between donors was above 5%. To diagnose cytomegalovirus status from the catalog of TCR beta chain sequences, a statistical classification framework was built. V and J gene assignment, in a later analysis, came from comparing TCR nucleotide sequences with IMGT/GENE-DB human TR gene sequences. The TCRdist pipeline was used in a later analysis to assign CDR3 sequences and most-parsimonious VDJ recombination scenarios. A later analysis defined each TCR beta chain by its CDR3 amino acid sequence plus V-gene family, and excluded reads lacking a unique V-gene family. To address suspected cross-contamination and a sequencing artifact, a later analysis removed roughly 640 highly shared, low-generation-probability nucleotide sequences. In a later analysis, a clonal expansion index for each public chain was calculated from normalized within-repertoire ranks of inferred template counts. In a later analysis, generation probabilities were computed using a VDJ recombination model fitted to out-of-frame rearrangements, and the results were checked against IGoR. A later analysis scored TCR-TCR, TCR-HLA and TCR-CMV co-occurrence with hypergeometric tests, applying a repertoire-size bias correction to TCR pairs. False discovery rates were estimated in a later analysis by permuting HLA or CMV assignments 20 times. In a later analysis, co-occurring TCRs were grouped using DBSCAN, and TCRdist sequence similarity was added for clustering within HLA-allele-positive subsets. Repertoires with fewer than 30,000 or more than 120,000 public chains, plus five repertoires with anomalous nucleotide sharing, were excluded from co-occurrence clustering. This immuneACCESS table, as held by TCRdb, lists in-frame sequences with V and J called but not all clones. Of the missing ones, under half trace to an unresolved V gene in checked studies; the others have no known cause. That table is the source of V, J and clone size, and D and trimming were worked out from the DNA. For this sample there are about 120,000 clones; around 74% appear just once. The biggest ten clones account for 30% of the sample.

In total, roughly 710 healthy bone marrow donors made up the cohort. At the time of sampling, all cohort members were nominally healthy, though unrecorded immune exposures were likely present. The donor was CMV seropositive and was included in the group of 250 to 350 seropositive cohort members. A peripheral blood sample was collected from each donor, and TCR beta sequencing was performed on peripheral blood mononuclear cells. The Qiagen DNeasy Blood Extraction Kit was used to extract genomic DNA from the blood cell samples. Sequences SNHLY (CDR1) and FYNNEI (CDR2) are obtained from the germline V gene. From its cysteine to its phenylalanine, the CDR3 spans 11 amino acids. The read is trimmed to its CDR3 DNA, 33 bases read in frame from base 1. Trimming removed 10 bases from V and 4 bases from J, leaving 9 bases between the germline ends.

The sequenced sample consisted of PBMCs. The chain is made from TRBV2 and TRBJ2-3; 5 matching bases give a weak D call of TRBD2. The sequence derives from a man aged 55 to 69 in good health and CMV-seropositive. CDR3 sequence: CATTSSDTQYF. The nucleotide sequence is TGTGCCACCACTAGTTCAGATACGCAGTATTTT. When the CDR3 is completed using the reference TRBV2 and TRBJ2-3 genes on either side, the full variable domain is EPEVTQTPSHQVTQMGQEVILRCVPISNHLYFYWYRQILGQKVEFLVSFYNNEISEKSEIFDDQFSVERPDGSNFTLKIRSTKLEDSAMYFCATTSSDTQYFGPGTRLTVL.